The entry below gives a single TCR beta chain sequence along with its context. The data stem from a study of CD8 T cells in ankylosing spondylitis. The V end was cut by 1 base, the J end by 0 bases, with 8 bases between. Germline values: CDR1 SGHTA, CDR2 FQGNSA. The CDR3 extends over 15 amino acids. 5'-RACE, quantitative and with molecular barcodes, yielded the TCR beta libraries. TCRdb itself ran the 5' RACE reads through MiXCR, one entry per CDR3 protein. Among about 230,000 distinct CDR3 sequences listed, less than 9.5% were seen once. The source material was blood, either unsorted or a sorted T cell fraction (not recorded which). This chain uses TRBV7-2 with TRBJ2-3; tentative D call: TRBD2 (5 bases). This receptor was identified in a female donor with ankylosing spondylitis or in good health (not recorded which). For the CDR3, the DNA is TGTGCCAGCAGCTTAGTAGCGATTAGCACAGATACGCAGTATTTT. Amino acid sequence: CASSLVAISTDTQYF.